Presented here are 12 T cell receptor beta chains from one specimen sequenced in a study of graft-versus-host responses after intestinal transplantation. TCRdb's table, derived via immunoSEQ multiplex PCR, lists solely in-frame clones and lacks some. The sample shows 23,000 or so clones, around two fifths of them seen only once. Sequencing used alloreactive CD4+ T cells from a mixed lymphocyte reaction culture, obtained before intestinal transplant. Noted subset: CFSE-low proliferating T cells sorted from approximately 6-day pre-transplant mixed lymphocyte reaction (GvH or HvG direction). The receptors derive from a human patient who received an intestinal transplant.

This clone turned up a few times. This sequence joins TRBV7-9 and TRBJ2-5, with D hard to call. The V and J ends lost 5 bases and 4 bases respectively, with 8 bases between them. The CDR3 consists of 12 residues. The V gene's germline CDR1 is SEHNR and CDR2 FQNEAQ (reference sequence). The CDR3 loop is CASSLFGETQYF. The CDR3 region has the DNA TGTGCCAGCAGCCTTTTCGGAGAGACCCAGTACTTC.

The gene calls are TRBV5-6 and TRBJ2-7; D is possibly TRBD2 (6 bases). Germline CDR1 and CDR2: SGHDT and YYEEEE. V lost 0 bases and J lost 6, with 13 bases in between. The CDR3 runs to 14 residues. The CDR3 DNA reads TGTGCCAGCAGCTTGGTCGGGAGCCCCAGCGAGCAGTACTTC. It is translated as CASSLVGSPSEQYF.

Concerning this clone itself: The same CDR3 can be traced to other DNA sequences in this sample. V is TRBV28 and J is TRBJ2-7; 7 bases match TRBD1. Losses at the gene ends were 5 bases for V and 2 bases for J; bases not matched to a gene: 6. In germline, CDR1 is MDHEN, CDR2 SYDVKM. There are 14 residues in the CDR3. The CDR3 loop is CASSTRQGTYEQYF. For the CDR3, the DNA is TGTGCCAGCAGTACGAGACAGGGAACCTACGAGCAGTACTTC.

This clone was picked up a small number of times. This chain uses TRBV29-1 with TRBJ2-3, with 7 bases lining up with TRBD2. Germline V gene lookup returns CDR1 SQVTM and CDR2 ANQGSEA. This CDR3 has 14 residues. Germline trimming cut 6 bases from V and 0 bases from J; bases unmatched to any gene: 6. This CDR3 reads CSVQRGYSTDTQYF. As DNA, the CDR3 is TGCAGCGTACAGCGGGGATATAGCACAGATACGCAGTATTTT.

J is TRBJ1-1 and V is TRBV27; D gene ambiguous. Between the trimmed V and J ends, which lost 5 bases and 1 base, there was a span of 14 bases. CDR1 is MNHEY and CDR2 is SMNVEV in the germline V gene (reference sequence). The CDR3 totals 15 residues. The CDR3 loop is CASSGGGRPNTEAFF. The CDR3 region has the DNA TGTGCCAGCAGTGGAGGCGGCAGACCGAACACTGAAGCTTTCTTT.

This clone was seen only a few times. The CDR3: CASSYSSHRGYGYTF. The CDR3 nucleotides are TGTGCCAGCAGTTACTCCTCGCACAGGGGCTATGGCTACACCTTC. The chain employs TRBV6-5 and TRBJ1-2, with TRBD1 matching over 7 bases. The germline gives CDR1 MNHEY, CDR2 SVGAGI. Trimming took 0 bases from V and 4 from J; bases not matched to a gene: 5. This CDR3 is 15 amino acids long.

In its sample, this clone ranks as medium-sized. This CDR3 is CASSYRGTGLNTEAFF. The CDR3 DNA reads as TGTGCCAGCAGTTACAGGGGGACCGGATTGAACACTGAAGCTTTCTTT. J is TRBJ1-1 and V is TRBV6-5; D perhaps matches TRBD1 (6 bases). The CDR3 is 16 amino acids. V dropped 2 bases and J dropped 0 bases, with 13 bases sitting between them. CDR1 MNHEY and CDR2 SVGAGI come from the germline V gene.

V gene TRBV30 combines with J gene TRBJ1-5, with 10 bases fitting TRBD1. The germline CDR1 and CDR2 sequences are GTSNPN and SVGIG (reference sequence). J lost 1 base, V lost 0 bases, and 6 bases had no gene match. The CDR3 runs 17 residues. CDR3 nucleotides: TGTGCCTGGAGTGTAAGCTGGACAGGGGGAAGCAATCAGCCCCAGCATTTT. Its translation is CAWSVSWTGGSNQPQHF.

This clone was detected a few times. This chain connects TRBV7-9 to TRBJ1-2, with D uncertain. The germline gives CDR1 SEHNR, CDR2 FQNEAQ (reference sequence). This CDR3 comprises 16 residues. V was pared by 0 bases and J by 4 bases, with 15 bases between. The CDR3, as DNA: TGTGCCAGCAGCTTAGCCCCGTCGGCTGGAGGCTATGGCTACACCTTC. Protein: CASSLAPSAGGYGYTF.

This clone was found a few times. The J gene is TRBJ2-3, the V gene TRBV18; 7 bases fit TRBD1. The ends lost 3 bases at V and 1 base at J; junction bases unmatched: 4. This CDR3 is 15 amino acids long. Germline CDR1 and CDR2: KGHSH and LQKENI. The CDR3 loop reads CASSPTGSGTDTQYF. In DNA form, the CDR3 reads TGTGCCAGCTCACCGACAGGGTCTGGCACAGATACGCAGTATTTT.

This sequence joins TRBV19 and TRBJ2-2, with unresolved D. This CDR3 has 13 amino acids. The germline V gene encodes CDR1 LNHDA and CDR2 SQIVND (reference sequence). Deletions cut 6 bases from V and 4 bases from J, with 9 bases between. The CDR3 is CASRRTRTGELFF. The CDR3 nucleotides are TGTGCCAGTAGGCGAACTCGCACCGGGGAGCTGTTTTTT.

The CDR3 region has the DNA TGTGCCAGCAGCATACAGGGACCAGGGCAGCCCCAGCATTTT. It specifies CASSIQGPGQPQHF. J is TRBJ1-5 and V is TRBV7-8; the D gene is possibly TRBD1 (6 bases). There are 14 residues in the CDR3. Germline V CDR1 and CDR2: SGHVS, FQNEAQ. V shed 5 bases and J shed 7 bases, with 15 bases lying between them.